This record covers a single T cell receptor (beta chain). Its target is not known. This specimen belongs to a study of Ad26.COV2.S vaccination and SARS-CoV-2 variants. At the level of the study: Intramuscular Ad26.COV2.S at 5x10^10 or 1x10^11 viral particles. General study results and limits: Participants given vaccine showed non-spike TCR breadth similar to that of placebo recipients. Spike-specific TCR breadth was greater after Ad26.COV2.S than placebo.

Treatment denoted: around 19 received Ad26.COV2.S at low or high dose, single or two shots; 5 received placebo; per-sample allocation not given. All samples were drawn on day 63, counting from the first vaccine or placebo injection. An Ad26 vector carrying the Wuhan-strain SARS-CoV-2 spike served as the vaccine. TCRdb's table, derived via immunoSEQ multiplex PCR, lists solely in-frame clones and lacks some. Found here are 380,000 or so clones, 83% of them singletons; the top ten hold about 7.1%. The CDR3 totals 15 residues. CDR1 and CDR2 (germline): SNHLY, FYNNEI. V shed 9 bases and J shed 2 bases, with 14 bases lying between them.

The TCR sequence derives from a person aged 18-60 years who received the Ad26.COV2.S COVID-19 vaccine or a placebo. This sample comprised peripheral blood, obtained in a trial of Ad26.COV2.S vaccine versus placebo. This rearrangement joins TRBV2 to TRBJ2-6, with D perhaps TRBD1 or TRBD2 (5 bases each). DNA of the CDR3: TGTGCCAGGACGGACTCGGGACCTGGGGCCAACGTCCTGACTTTC. It yields the protein CARTDSGPGANVLTF.